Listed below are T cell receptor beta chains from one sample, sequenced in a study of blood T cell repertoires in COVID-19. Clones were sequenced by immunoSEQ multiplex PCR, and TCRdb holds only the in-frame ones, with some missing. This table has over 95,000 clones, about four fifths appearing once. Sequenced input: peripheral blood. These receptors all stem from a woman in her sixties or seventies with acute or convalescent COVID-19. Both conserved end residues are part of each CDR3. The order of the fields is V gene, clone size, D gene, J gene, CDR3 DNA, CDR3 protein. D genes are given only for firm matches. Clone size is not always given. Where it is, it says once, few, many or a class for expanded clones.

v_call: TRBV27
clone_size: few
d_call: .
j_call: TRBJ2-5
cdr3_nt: TGTGCCAGCAGAGTCCGGGGGGCGGGGGTAGGAGAGACCCAGTACTTC
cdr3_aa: CASRVRGAGVGETQYF

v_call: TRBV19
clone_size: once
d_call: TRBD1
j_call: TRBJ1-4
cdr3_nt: TGTGCCAGTAGTACTAGGGACAGAATTAATGAAAAACTGTTTTTT
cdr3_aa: CASSTRDRINEKLFF

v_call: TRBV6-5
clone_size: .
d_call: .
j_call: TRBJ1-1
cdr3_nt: TGTGCCAGCATCAGGGGTTCGAACACTGAAGCTTTCTTT
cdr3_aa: CASIRGSNTEAFF

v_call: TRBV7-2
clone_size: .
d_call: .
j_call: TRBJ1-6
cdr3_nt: TGTGCCAGCAGCACCGTTACAGGGAGGGGTTCACCCCTCCACTTT
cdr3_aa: CASSTVTGRGSPLHF

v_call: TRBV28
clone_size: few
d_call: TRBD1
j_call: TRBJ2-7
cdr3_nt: TGTGCCAGCAGTGGATGGGGACAGGGGGCTTACGAGCAGTACTTC
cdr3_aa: CASSGWGQGAYEQYF

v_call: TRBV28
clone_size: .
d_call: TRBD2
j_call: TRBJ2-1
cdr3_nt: TGTGCCAGCAGGGTTAGGGGTAGCGGGGGGGCAAATGAGCAGTTCTTC
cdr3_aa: CASRVRGSGGANEQFF

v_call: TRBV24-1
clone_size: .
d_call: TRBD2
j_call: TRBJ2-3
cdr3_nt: TGTGCCACCAGTGCCACACTAGCGGGGGTGAACACAGATACGCAGTATTTT
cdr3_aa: CATSATLAGVNTDTQYF

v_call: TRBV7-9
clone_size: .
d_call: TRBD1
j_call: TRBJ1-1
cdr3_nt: TGTGCCAGCAGCCCCCCGGGACAGTTGAACACTGAAGCTTTCTTT
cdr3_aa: CASSPPGQLNTEAFF

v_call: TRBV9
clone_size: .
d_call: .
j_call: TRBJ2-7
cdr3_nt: TGTGCCAGCAGCCGCGTCCAGGGGACATTCTACGAGCAGTACTTC
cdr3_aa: CASSRVQGTFYEQYF

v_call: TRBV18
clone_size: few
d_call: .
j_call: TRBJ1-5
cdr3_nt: TGTGCCAGCTCACCACAGGGACAAAGATATAGCAATCAGCCCCAGCATTTT
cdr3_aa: CASSPQGQRYSNQPQHF

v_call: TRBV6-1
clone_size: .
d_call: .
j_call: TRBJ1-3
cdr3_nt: TGTGCCAGCAGTGACATACAGGGCCACTGGGGAAACACCATATATTTT
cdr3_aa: CASSDIQGHWGNTIYF

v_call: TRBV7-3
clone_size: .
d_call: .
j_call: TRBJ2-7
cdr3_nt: TGTGCCAGCAGCTCTACAGGGATCGGTAACGAGCAGTACTTC
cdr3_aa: CASSSTGIGNEQYF

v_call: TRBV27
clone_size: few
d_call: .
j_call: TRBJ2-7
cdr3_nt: TGTGCCAGCTCCCGCCGGTTCGCCTACGAGCAGTACTTC
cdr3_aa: CASSRRFAYEQYF

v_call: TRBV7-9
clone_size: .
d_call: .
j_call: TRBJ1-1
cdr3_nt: TGTGCCAGCAGCTTAACAACAGGTTACACTGAAGCTTTCTTT
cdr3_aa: CASSLTTGYTEAFF

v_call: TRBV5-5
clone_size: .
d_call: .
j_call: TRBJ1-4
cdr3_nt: TGTGCCAGCAGCGGGGGCCGTTATAATGAAAAACTGTTTTTT
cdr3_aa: CASSGGRYNEKLFF

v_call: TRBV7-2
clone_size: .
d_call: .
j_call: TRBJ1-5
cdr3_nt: TGTGCCAGCAGCTTAGTTCTGGGGGGGGAAGGCAATCAGCCCCAGCATTTT
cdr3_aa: CASSLVLGGEGNQPQHF

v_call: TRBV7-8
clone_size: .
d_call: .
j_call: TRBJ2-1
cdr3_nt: TGTGCCAGCAGCTTACGGCGGGACGCGCAGTTCTTC
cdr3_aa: CASSLRRDAQFF

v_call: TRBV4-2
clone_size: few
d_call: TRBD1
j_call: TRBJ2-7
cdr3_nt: TGTGCCAGCGGCTGGGACAGGGGTTACGAGCAGTACTTC
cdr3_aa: CASGWDRGYEQYF

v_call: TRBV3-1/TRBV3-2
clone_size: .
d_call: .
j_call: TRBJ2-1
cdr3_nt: TGTGCCAGCAGCCTTCAGACCGGGAGAGCCCATGAGCAGTTCTTC
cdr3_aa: CASSLQTGRAHEQFF

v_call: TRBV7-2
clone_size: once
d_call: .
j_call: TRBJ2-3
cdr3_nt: TGTGCCAGTCTCCGGGTCTCCCTCACAGATACGCAGTATTTT
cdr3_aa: CASLRVSLTDTQYF

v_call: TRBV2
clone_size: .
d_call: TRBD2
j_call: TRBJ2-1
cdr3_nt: TGTGCCAGCAGTGACGGGCTAGCGGGGACCTACAATGAGCAGTTCTTC
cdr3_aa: CASSDGLAGTYNEQFF

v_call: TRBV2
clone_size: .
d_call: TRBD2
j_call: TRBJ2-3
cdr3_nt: TGTGCCAGCAGTCGGCGACTAGCGGGGGGGGTCAGGAATTTAGATACGCAGTATTTT
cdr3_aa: CASSRRLAGGVRNLDTQYF